This T cell receptor (beta chain) was identified during a study of blood T cell repertoires in COVID-19. TCRdb keeps only in-frame clones here, not all; method: immunoSEQ multiplex PCR. The table shows 55,000 or so clones, with around 87% occurring only once. Germline assignment: CDR1 MDHEN and CDR2 SYDVKM. The trim removed 10 bases at V and 0 bases at J, leaving 0 bases unmatched. The CDR3 totals 11 residues. The chain recombines TRBV28 with TRBJ2-7; 7 bases agree with TRBD2. This TCR was sampled from a man aged 60 to 75 with active or convalescent COVID-19. Source material: peripheral blood. Here the CDR3 reads CATGGSYEQYF. As DNA, the CDR3 is TGTGCCACGGGGGGCTCCTACGAGCAGTACTTC. Combining the CDR3 with reference TRBV28 and TRBJ2-7 gives the whole variable domain DVKVTQSSRYLVKRTGEKVFLECVQDMDHENMFWYRQDPGLGLRLIYFSYDVKMKEKGDIPEGYSVSREKKERFSLILESASTNQTSMYLCATGGSYEQYFGPGTRLTVT.